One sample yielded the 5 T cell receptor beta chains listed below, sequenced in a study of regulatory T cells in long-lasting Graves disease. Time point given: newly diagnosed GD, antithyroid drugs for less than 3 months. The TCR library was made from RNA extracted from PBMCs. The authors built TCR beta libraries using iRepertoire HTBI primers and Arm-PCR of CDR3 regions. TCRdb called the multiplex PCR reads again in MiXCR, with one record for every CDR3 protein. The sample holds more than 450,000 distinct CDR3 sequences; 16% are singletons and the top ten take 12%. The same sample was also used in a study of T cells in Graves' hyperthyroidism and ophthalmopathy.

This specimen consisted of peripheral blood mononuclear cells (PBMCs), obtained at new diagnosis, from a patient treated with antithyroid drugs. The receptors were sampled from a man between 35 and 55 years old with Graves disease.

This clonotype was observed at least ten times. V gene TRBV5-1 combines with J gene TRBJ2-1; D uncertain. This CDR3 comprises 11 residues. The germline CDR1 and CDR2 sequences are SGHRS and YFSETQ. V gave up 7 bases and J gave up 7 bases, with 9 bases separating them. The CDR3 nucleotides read TGCGCCAGCCGCAATTGGAATGAGCAGTTCTTC. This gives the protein CASRNWNEQFF.

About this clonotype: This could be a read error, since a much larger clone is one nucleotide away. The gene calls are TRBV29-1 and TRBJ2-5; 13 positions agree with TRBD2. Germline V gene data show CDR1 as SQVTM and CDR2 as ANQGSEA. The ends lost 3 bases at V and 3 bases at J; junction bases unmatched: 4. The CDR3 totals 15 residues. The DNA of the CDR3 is TGCAGCGTTGAGTTACTAGCGGGAGGGGAAGAGACCCAGTACTTC. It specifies CSVELLAGGEETQYF.

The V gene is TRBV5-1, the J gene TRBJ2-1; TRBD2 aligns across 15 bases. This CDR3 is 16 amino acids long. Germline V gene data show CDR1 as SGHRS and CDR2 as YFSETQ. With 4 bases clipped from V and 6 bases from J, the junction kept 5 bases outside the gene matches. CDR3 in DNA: TGCGCCAGCAGCCCTTGGACTAGCGGGGGGGTCAATGAGCAGTTCTTC. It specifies CASSPWTSGGVNEQFF.

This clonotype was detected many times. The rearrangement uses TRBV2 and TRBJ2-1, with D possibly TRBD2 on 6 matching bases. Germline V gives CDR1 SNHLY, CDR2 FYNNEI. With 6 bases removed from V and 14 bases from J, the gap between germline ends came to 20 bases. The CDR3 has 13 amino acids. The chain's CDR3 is CASRAGAGLEEFF. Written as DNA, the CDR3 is TGTGCCAGCAGGGCCGGGGCGGGGCTAGAAGAGTTCTTC. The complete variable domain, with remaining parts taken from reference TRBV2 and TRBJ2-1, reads EPEVTQTPSHQVTQMGQEVILRCVPISNHLYFYWYRQILGQKVEFLVSFYNNEISEKSEIFDDQFSVERPDGSNFTLKIRSTKLEDSAMYFCASRAGAGLEEFFGPGTRLTVL.

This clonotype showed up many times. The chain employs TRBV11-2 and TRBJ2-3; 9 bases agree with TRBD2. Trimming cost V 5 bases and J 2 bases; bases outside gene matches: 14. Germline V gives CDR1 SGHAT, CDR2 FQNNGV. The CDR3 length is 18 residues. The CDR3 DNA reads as TGTGCCAGCAGCGGGCGAAAAAATAGCGGGAGTACCACAGATACGCAGTATTTT. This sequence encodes CASSGRKNSGSTTDTQYF.